This TCR beta chain was sequenced for a study of blood T cell repertoires in COVID-19. At the level of the study: Acute-phase and convalescent COVID-19 samples originated in the United States, Italy and Spain. Sources were T cells, B-cell-depleted T cells, or PBMCs; the material itself was cDNA or gDNA.

The germline V gene has CDR1 SGHRS and CDR2 YFSETQ. After removal of 5 bases from V and 4 bases from J, the junction contained 14 bases not matched to a gene. The CDR3 has 18 amino acids. Source study methods: It was from reference gene primer amplification that nucleated cell counts were estimated. Measured with immunoSEQ multiplex PCR; TCRdb has only the in-frame clones, and not every one. V, J and clone size reflect that table, while D and trimming were determined from the DNA. The sample includes around 400,000 clones, 87% of them seen just once. This clone was detected only a few times. Patients of the Seattle cohort, enrolled during active infection, were followed longitudinally.

The specimen was peripheral blood. The rearrangement uses TRBV5-1 and TRBJ2-1, with TRBD2 matching 11 bases. The origin of this receptor is a woman aged 60-75 years with COVID-19, enrolled during active disease. CDR3 sequence reads: CASSTGTSGILGYNEQFF. DNA for the CDR3: TGCGCCAGCAGTACCGGGACTAGCGGAATCCTGGGTTACAATGAGCAGTTCTTC. Full variable domain (remainder filled in from reference TRBV5-1 and TRBJ2-1): KAGVTQTPRYLIKTRGQQVTLSCSPISGHRSVSWYQQTPGQGLQFLFEYFSETQRNKGNFPGRFSGRQFSNSRSEMNVSTLELGDSALYLCASSTGTSGILGYNEQFFGPGTRLTVL.